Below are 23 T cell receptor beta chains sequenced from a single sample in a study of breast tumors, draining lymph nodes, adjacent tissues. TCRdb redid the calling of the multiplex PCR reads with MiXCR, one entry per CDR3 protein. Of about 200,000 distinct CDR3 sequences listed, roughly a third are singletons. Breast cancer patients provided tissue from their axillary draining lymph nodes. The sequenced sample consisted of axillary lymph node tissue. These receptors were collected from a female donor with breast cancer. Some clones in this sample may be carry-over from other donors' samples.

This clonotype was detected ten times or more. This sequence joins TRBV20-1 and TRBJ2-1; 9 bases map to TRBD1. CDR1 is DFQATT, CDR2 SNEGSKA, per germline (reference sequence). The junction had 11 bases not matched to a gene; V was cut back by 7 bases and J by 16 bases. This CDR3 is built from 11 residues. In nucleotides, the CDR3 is TGCAGTGTCCCATCCGGGACAGGGCTATTCTTC. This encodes CSVPSGTGLFF.

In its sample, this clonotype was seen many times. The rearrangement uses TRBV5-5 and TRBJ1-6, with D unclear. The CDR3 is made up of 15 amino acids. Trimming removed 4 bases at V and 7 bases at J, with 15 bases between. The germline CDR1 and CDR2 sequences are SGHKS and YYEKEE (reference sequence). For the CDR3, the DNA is TGTGCCAGCAGCCCCCAGAGCGGGGTAAATTCACCCCTCCACTTT. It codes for CASSPQSGVNSPLHF.

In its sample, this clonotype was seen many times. The CDR3 reads CASSILSVGTGNSPLHF. For the CDR3, the DNA is TGTGCCAGTAGTATATTGAGTGTCGGGACAGGCAATTCACCCCTCCACTTT. The chain recombines TRBV19 with TRBJ1-6; the match to TRBD1 covers 8 bases. J gave up 7 bases and V 2 bases, and 10 bases lay outside the gene matches. There are 17 residues in the CDR3. Germline V gene lookup returns CDR1 LNHDA and CDR2 SQIVND (reference sequence).

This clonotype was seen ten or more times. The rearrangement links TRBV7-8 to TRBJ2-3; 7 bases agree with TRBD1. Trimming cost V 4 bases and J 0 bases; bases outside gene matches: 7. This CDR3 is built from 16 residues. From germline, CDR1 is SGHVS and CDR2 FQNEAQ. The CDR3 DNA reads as TGTGCCAGCAGCTCCAGACAGGGAGTAAGCACAGATACGCAGTATTTT. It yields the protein CASSSRQGVSTDTQYF.

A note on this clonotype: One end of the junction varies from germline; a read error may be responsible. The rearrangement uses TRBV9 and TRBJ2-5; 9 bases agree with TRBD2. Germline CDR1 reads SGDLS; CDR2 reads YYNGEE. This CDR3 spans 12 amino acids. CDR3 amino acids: CASSVDGAAGGF. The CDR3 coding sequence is TGTGCCAGCAGCGTAGACGGGGCCGCGGGGGGGTTC. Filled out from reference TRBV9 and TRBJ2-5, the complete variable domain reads DSGVTQTPKHLITATGQRVTLRCSPRSGDLSVYWYQQSLDQGLQFLIQYYNGEERAKGNILERFSAQQFPDLHSELNLSSLELGDSALYFCASSVDGAAGGFGPGTRLLVL.

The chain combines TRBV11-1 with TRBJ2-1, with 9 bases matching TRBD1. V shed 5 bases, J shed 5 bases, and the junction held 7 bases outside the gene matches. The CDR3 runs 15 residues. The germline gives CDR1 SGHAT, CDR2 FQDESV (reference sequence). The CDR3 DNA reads TGTGCCAGCAGCCTGGGACAGGGATTACACAATGAGCAGTTCTTC. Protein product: CASSLGQGLHNEQFF.

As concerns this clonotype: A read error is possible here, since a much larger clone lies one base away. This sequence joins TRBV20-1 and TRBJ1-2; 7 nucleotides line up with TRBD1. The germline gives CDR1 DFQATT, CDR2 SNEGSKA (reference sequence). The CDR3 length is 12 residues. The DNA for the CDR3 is TGCAGTGCTATGGACAGGCCCTATGGCTCCACCTTC. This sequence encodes CSAMDRPYGSTF.

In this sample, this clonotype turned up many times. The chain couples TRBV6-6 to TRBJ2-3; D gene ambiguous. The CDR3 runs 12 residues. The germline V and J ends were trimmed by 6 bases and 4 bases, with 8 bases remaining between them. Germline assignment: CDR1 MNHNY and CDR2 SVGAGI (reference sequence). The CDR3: CASSDPPDTQYF. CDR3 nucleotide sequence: TGTGCCAGCAGCGACCCCCCAGATACGCAGTATTTT.

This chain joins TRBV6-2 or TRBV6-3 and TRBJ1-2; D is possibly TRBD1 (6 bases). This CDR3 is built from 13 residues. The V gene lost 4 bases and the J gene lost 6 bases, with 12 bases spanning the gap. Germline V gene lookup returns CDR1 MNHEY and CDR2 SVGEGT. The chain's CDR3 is CASSSQGNHGYTF. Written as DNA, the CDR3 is TGTGCCAGCAGTTCCCAGGGGAACCATGGCTACACCTTC.

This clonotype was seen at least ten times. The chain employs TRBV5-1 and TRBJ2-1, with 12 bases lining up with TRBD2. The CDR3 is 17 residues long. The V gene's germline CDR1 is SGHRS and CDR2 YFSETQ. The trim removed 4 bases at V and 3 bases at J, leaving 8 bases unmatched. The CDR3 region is CASSTGLAGPDYNEQFF. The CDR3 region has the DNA TGCGCCAGCAGCACCGGACTAGCGGGACCAGACTACAATGAGCAGTTCTTC.

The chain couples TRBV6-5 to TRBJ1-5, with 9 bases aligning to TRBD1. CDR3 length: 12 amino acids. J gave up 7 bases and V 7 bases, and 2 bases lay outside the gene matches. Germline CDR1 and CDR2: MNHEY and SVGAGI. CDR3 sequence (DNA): TGTGCCAGCACAGGGACAGGGCAGCCCCAGCATTTT. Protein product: CASTGTGQPQHF.

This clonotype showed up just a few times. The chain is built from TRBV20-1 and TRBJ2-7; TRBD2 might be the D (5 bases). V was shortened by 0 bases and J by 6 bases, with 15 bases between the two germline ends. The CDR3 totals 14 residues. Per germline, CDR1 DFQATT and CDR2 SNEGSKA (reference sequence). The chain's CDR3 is CSAREGGLTSEQYF. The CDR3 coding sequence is TGCAGTGCTAGAGAGGGCGGGCTCACCTCCGAGCAGTACTTC.

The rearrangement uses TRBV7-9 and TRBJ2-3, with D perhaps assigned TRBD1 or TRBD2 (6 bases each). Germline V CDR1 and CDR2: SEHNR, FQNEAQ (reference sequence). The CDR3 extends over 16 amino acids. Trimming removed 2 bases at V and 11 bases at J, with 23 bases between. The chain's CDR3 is CASSLSRRTGDNEQYF. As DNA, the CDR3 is TGTGCCAGCAGCTTATCGAGGAGGACGGGGGACAATGAGCAGTATTTT.

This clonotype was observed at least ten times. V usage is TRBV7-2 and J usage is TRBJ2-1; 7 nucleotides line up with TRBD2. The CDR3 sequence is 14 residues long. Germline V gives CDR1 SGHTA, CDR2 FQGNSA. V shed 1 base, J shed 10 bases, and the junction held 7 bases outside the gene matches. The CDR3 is CASSLDWEGREQFF. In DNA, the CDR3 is TGTGCCAGCAGCTTAGATTGGGAGGGCCGGGAGCAGTTCTTC. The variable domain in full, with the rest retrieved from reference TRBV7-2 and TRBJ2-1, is GAGVSQSPSNKVTEKGKDVELRCDPISGHTALYWYRQSLGQGLEFLIYFQGNSAPDKSGLPSDRFSAERTGGSVSTLTIQRTQQEDSAVYLCASSLDWEGREQFFGPGTRLTVL.

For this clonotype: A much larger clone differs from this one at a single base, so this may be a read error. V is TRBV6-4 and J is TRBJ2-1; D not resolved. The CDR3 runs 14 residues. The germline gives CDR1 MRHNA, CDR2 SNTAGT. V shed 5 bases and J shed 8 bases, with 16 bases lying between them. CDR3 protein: CASSQREVQYEQFF. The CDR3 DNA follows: TGTGCCAGCAGTCAAAGAGAGGTACAGTATGAGCAGTTCTTC.

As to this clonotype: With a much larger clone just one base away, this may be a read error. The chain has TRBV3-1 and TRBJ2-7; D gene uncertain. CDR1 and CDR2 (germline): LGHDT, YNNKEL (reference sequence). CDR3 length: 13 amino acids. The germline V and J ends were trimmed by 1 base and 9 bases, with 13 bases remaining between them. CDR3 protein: CASSQARPSAQYF. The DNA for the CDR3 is TGTGCCAGCAGCCAAGCAAGACCTTCGGCGCAGTACTTC.

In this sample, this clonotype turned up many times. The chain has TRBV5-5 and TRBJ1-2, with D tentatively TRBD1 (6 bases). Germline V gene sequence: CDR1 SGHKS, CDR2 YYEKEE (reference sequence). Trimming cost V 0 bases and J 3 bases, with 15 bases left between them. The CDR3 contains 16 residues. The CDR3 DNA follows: TGTGCCAGCAGCTTGGCCGGCACAGGGATCTACTATGGCTACACCTTC. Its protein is CASSLAGTGIYYGYTF. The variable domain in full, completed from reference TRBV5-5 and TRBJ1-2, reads DAGVTQSPTHLIKTRGQQVTLRCSPISGHKSVSWYQQVLGQGPQFIFQYYEKEERGRGNFPDRFSARQFPNYSSELNVNALLLGDSALYLCASSLAGTGIYYGYTFGSGTRLTVV.

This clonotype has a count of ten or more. The CDR3 DNA follows: TGTGCCATCAGTGAGTCGACAAAGCAGCCCCAGCATTTT. It is translated as CAISESTKQPQHF. This rearrangement joins TRBV10-3 to TRBJ1-5, with D unclear. This CDR3 is built from 13 residues. The germline V gene encodes CDR1 ENHRY and CDR2 SYGVKD. V dropped 0 bases and J dropped 7 bases, with 7 bases sitting between them.

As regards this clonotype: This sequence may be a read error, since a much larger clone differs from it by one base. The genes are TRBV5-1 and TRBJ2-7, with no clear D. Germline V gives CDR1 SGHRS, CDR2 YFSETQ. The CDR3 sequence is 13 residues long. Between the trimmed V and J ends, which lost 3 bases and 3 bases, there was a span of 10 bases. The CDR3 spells CASSSGPDYEQYF. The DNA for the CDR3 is TGCGCCAGCAGCTCCGGACCCGACTACGAGCAGTACTTC.

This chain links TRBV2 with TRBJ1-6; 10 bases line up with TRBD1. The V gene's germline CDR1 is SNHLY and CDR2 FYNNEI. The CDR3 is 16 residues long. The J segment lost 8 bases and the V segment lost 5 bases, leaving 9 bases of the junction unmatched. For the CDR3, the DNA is TGTGCCAGCAGTTACCCGGGACAGGGGCAACATTCACCCCTCCACTTT. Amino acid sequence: CASSYPGQGQHSPLHF.

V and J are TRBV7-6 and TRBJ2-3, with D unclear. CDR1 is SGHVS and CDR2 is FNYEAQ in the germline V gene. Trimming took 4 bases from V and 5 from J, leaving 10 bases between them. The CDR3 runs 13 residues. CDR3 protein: CASSSRTGDTQYF. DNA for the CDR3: TGTGCCAGCAGCTCCCGGACGGGAGATACGCAGTATTTT.

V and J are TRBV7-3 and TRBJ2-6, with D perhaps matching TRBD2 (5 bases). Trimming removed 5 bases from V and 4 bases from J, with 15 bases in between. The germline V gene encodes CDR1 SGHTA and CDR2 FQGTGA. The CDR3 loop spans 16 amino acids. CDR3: CASSPPGNTGANVLTF. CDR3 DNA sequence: TGTGCCAGCAGCCCTCCCGGGAACACCGGGGCCAACGTCCTGACTTTC.

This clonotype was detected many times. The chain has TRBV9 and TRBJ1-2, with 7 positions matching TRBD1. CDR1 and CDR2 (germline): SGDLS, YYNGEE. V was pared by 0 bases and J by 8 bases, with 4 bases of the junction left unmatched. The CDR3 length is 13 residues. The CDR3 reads CASSVVQGGGYTF. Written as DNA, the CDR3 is TGTGCCAGCAGCGTAGTTCAGGGGGGGGGCTACACCTTC.